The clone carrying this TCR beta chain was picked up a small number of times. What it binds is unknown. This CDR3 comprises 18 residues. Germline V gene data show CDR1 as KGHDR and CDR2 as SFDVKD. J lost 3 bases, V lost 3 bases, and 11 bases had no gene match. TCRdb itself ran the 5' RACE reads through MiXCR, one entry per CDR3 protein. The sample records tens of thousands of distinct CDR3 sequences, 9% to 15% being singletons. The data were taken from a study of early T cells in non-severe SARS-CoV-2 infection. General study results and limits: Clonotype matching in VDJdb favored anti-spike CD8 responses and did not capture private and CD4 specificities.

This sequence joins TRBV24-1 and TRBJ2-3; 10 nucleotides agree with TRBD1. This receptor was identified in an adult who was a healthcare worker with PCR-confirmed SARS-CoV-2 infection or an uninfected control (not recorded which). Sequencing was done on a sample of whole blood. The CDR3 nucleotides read TGTGCCACCAGTGATCCGAACCGGGACAGGGGATTTACAGATACGCAGTATTTT. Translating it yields CATSDPNRDRGFTDTQYF.